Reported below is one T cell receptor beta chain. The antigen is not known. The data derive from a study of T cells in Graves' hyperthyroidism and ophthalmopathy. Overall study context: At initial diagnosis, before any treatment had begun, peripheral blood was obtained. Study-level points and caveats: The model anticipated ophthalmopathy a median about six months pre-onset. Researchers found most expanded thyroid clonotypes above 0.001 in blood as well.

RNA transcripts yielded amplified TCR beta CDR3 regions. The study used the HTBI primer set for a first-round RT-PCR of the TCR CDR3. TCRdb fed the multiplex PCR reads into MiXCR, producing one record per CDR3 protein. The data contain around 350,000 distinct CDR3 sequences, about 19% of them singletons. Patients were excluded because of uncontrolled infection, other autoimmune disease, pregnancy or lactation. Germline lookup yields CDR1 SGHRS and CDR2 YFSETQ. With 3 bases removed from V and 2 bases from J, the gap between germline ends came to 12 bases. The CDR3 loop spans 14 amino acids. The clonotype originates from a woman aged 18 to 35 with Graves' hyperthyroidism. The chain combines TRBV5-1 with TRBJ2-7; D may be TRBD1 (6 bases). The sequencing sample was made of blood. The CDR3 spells CASSSQGFTYEQYF. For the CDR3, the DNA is TGCGCCAGCAGCTCCCAGGGGTTTACCTACGAGCAGTACTTC. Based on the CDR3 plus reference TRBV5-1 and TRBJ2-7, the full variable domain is KAGVTQTPRYLIKTRGQQVTLSCSPISGHRSVSWYQQTPGQGLQFLFEYFSETQRNKGNFPGRFSGRQFSNSRSEMNVSTLELGDSALYLCASSSQGFTYEQYFGPGTRLTVT.